This TCR beta chain originates from a study of cytomegalovirus exposure and HLA in healthy donors. This clone has only a few counts. Primers: 60 Vbeta forward and 13 Jbeta reverse. The method was immunoSEQ multiplex PCR; TCRdb's version includes in-frame clones alone and lacks a portion of them. This table holds over 150,000 clones, roughly two thirds found once. The V end lost 4 bases, the J end lost 6 bases, and 19 bases lay between the germline ends. Per the germline V gene, CDR1 is MGHRA and CDR2 is YSYEKL. CDR3 length: 15 amino acids. Sequencing was done on a sample of PBMCs. The J gene is TRBJ2-7, the V gene TRBV4-1; tentative D call: TRBD2 (6 bases). The sequence was obtained from a woman younger than 45 in good health and CMV-seronegative. Written as DNA, the CDR3 is TGCGCCAGCAGCCTCACCGGGGAGGTAGTCGGCGAGCAGTACTTC. It codes for CASSLTGEVVGEQYF.